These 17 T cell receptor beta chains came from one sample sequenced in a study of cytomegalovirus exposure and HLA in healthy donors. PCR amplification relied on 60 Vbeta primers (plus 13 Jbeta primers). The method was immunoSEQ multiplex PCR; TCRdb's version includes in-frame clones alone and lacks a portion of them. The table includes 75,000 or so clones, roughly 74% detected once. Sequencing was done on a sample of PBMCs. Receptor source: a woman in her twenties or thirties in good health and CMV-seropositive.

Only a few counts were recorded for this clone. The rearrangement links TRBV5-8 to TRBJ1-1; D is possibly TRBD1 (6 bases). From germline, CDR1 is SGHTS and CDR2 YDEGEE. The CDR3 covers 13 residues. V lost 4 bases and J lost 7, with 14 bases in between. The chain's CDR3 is CASSAPTGGEAFF. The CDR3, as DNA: TGTGCCAGCAGCGCTCCGACAGGAGGTGAAGCTTTCTTT.

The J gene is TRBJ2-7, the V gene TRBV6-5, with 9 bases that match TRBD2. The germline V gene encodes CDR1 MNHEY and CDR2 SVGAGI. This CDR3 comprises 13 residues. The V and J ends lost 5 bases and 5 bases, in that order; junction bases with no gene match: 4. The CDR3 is CASSTGLADEQYF. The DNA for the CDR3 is TGTGCCAGCAGTACGGGACTAGCTGACGAGCAGTACTTC.

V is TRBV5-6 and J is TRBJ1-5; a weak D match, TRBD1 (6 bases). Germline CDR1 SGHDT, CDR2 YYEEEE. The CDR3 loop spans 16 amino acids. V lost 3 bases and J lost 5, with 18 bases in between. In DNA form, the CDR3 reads TGTGCCAGCAGCTGGGGGATTACAGGGACCGATCAGCCCCAGCATTTT. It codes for CASSWGITGTDQPQHF. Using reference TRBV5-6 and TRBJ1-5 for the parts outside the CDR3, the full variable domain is DAGVTQSPTHLIKTRGQQVTLRCSPKSGHDTVSWYQQALGQGPQFIFQYYEEEERQRGNFPDRFSGHQFPNYSSELNVNALLLGDSALYLCASSWGITGTDQPQHFGDGTRLSIL.

The CDR3 loop is CAINRGGEQYF. The CDR3 nucleotides read TGTGCCATCAACAGGGGCGGGGAGCAGTACTTC. The J gene is TRBJ2-7, the V gene TRBV10-3, with 7 bases that match TRBD1. Germline CDR1 ENHRY, CDR2 SYGVKD. The CDR3 has 11 residues. The junction had 4 bases not matched to a gene; V was cut back by 7 bases and J by 7 bases.

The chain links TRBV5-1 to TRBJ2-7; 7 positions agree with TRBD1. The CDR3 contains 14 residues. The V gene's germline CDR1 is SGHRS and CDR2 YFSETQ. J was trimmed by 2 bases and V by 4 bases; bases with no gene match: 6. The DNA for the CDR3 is TGCGCCAGCAGCGTAGACAGGGTCGCCTACGAGCAGTACTTC. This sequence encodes CASSVDRVAYEQYF.

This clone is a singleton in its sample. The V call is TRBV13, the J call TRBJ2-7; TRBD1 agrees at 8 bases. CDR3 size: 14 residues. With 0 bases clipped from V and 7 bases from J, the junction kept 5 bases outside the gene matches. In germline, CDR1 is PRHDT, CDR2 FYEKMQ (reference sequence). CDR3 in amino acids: CASSLGQGAREQYF. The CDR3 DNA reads TGTGCCAGCAGCTTAGGGCAGGGGGCGCGTGAGCAGTACTTC.

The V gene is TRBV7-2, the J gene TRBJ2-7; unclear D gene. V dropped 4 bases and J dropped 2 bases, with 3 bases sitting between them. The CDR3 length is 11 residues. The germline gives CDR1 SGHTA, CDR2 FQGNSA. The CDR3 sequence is CASSSAYEQYF. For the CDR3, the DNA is TGTGCCAGCAGCTCCGCCTACGAGCAGTACTTC.

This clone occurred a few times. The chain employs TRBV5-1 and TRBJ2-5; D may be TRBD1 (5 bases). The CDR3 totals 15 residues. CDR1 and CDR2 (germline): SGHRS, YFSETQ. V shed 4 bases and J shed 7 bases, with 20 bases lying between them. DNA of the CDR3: TGCGCCAGCAGCGCAGGGTCAAATGAAGGTGGGACCCAGTACTTC. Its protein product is CASSAGSNEGGTQYF.

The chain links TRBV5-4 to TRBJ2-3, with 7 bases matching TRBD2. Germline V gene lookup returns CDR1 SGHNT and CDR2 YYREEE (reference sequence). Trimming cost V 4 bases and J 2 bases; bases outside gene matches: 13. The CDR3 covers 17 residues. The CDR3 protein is CASSPDGASGYTDTQYF. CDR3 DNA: TGTGCCAGCAGCCCCGATGGGGCTAGCGGTTACACAGATACGCAGTATTTT.

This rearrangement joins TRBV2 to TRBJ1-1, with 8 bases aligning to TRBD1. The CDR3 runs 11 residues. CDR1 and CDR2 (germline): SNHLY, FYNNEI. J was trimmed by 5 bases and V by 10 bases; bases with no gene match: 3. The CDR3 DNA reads TGTGCCACAGGGGGCGGTACTGAAGCTTTCTTT. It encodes CATGGGTEAFF.

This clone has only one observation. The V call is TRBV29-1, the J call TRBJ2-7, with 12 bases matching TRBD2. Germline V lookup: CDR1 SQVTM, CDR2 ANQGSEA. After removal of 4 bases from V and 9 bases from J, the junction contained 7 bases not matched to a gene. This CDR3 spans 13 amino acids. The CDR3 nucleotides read TGCAGCGTTGCCTGGACTAGCGGGGACGGGCAGTACTTC. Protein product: CSVAWTSGDGQYF.

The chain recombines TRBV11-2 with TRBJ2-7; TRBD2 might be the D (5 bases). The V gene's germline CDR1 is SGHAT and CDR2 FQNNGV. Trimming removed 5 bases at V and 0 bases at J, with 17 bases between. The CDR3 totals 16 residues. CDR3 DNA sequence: TGTGCCAGCAGCCCTAATATAGCGTTTAGCTCCTACGAGCAGTACTTC. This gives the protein CASSPNIAFSSYEQYF.

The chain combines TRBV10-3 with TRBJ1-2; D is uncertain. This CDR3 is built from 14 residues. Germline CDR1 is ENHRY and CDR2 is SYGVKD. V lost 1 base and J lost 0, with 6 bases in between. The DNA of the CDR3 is TGTGCCATCAGTGAGTACCAGTCTAACTATGGCTACACCTTC. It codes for CAISEYQSNYGYTF.

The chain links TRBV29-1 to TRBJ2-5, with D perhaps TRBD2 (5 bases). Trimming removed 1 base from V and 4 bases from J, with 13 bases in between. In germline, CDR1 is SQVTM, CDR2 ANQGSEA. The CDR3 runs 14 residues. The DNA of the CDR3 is TGCAGCGTTGAAGCCTTTGGACTTGGAGAGACCCAGTACTTC. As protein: CSVEAFGLGETQYF.

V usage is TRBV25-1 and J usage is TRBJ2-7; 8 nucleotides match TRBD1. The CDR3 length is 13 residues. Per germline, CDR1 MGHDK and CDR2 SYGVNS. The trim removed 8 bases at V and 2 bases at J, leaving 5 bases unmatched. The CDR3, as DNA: TGTGCCAGCGCTAGACAGGGGACCTACGAGCAGTACTTC. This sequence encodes CASARQGTYEQYF.

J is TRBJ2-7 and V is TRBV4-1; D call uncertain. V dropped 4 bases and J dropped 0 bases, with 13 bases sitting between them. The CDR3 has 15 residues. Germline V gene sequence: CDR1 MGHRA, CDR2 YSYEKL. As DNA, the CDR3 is TGCGCCAGCAGCCCAAGTCACTTTTTCTCCTACGAGCAGTACTTC. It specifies CASSPSHFFSYEQYF.

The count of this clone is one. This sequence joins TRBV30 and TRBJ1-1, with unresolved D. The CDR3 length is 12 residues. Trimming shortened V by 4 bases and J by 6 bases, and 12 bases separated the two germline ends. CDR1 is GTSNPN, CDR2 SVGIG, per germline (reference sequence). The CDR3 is CAWMRMGPEAFF. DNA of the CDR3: TGTGCCTGGATGAGGATGGGTCCTGAAGCTTTCTTT.